This T cell receptor beta chain was recovered during a study of CD8+ T cells in alopecia areata. General study results and limits: Mice showed clearer TCR sharing than patients did, a gap that was possibly HLA-related.

Of note for this clone: What it binds is not known.

Treatment indicated: oral pan-JAK inhibitor, 5-10 mg twice daily. The study team obtained lesional scalp punch biopsies and peripheral blood from alopecia areata patients. A FACSAria was used to sort CD4+ and CD8+ T cells. These cells came from PBMCs. Losses at the gene ends were 2 bases for V and 9 bases for J; bases not matched to a gene: 9. The CDR3 is made up of 14 amino acids. Germline V CDR1 and CDR2: MNHEY, SVGAGI. RNA, once extracted, was reverse transcribed into cDNA for use as the sequencing template. Sequencing used immunoSEQ multiplex PCR; TCRdb keeps in-frame clones, though not all of them. Among around 140,000 clones listed, nearly 55% were seen once.

This specimen was CD8+ T cells sorted from blood, taken at week 4, from a patient treated with tofacitinib. This clonotype was sampled from a human donor with alopecia areata. J is TRBJ2-7 and V is TRBV6-5; 8 bases agree with TRBD1. The CDR3: CASSYGQGLNGQYF. CDR3 nucleotide sequence: TGTGCCAGCAGTTACGGACAGGGTCTTAATGGGCAGTACTTC.